The rows below give T cell receptor beta chains drawn from one sample of a study of T-cell memory formation after mild COVID-19. TCRdb passed the 5' RACE reads through MiXCR, listing each CDR3 protein once. Seen here are roughly 86,000 distinct CDR3 sequences, less than 15% observed once, and the top ten hold approximately 40%. The sequencing input was PBMCs or a T cell subset sorted from them (not recorded which). The receptor set was obtained from a man younger than 35 who had mild COVID-19 (a few samples of this study predate the infection). Cell type and time point are not known. The CDR3 runs from the conserved cysteine through the conserved F or W. Fields, in order: V gene, clone size, D gene, J gene, CDR3 protein, CDR3 DNA. A D gene is named only where the DNA matches it firmly. Expanded clones are given a class, and other clones once, few, many or no size at all.

TRBV4-3	NA	NA	TRBJ2-1	CASSAAGAFWDEQFF	TGCGCCAGCAGCGCGGCGGGGGCCTTTTGGGATGAGCAGTTCTTC
TRBV6-2/TRBV6-3	NA	NA	TRBJ2-5	CASTPRGQETQYF	TGTGCCAGCACCCCCCGCGGGCAAGAGACCCAGTACTTC
TRBV6-5	NA	NA	TRBJ1-1	CASSLAAGPMNTEAFF	TGTGCCAGCAGCCTCGCGGCAGGTCCCATGAACACTGAAGCTTTCTTT
TRBV5-1	few	NA	TRBJ2-3	CASSSDPGWGRGDTQYF	TGCGCCAGCAGCTCGGACCCCGGGTGGGGCCGCGGAGATACGCAGTATTTT
TRBV2	NA	NA	TRBJ2-1	CAVRGSYNEQFF	TGTGCCGTCAGGGGCTCCTACAATGAGCAGTTCTTC
TRBV10-3	NA	NA	TRBJ1-2	CAIREDRANYGYTF	TGTGCCATCAGGGAGGACCGAGCTAACTATGGCTACACCTTC
TRBV4-2	medium-sized	TRBD2	TRBJ2-3	CASSQDRAGGTDTQYF	TGTGCCAGCAGCCAAGATCGAGCGGGGGGCACAGATACGCAGTATTTT
TRBV7-3	NA	NA	TRBJ2-3	CASSLTGDFRDTQYF	TGTGCCAGCAGCTTAACTGGAGACTTTAGGGATACGCAGTATTTT
TRBV12-3/TRBV12-4	few	TRBD2	TRBJ2-1	CASSGGNIAYNEQFF	TGTGCCAGCTCCGGGGGGAACATTGCCTACAATGAGCAGTTCTTC
TRBV6-5	NA	NA	TRBJ2-1	CASSLQGSGEQFF	TGTGCCAGCAGTCTACAGGGATCGGGTGAGCAGTTCTTC
TRBV4-2	many	NA	TRBJ1-2	CASSQENADGGYTF	TGTGCCAGCAGCCAAGAGAACGCGGACGGTGGCTACACCTTC
TRBV7-9	few	NA	TRBJ1-1	CASSRVGGNTEAFF	TGTGCCAGCAGCCGGGTCGGGGGGAACACTGAAGCTTTCTTT
TRBV28	NA	NA	TRBJ2-2	CASSLRQLTGELFF	TGTGCCAGCAGTTTAAGGCAGCTCACCGGGGAGCTGTTTTTT
TRBV24-1	NA	TRBD1	TRBJ2-1	CATSEDRYNEQFF	TGTGCCACCAGTGAGGACAGGTACAATGAGCAGTTCTTC
TRBV29-1	NA	NA	TRBJ2-1	CSVEEWSSYNEQFF	TGCAGCGTTGAAGAATGGAGCTCCTACAATGAGCAGTTCTTC
TRBV27	few	TRBD1	TRBJ1-5	CASSPARTGGDQPQHF	TGTGCCAGCAGTCCGGCCCGGACAGGGGGCGATCAGCCCCAGCATTTT
TRBV7-2	NA	NA	TRBJ1-1	CASTEFGAEAFF	TGTGCCAGCACCGAGTTCGGGGCTGAAGCTTTCTTT
TRBV24-1	NA	TRBD2	TRBJ2-3	CATAGGPDTQYF	TGTGCCACCGCGGGGGGCCCAGATACGCAGTATTTT
TRBV5-6	NA	NA	TRBJ2-2	CASRLQGTGELFF	TGTGCCAGCAGATTGCAGGGGACCGGGGAGCTGTTTTTT
TRBV3-1	once	TRBD2	TRBJ2-5	CASSLRGGGALRETQYF	TGTGCCAGCAGCCTGAGGGGCGGGGGGGCTTTAAGAGAGACCCAGTACTTC
TRBV19	few	TRBD2	TRBJ2-5	CASSRTSGDYETQYF	TGTGCCAGTAGTCGTACTAGCGGGGACTACGAGACCCAGTACTTC
TRBV6-5	NA	NA	TRBJ1-6	CASSYSVGGPSSPLHF	TGTGCCAGCAGTTACTCCGTCGGGGGGCCAAGTTCACCCCTCCACTTT
TRBV5-1	few	TRBD2	TRBJ2-5	CASSFSTTSGERAQYF	TGCGCCAGCAGCTTTTCGACAACTAGCGGGGAAAGGGCCCAGTACTTC
TRBV29-1	few	TRBD1	TRBJ2-3	CSVELEDRGDTQYF	TGCAGCGTTGAATTAGAGGACAGGGGGGATACGCAGTATTTT
TRBV19	few	TRBD1	TRBJ2-5	CASSMGTVETQYF	TGTGCCAGTAGTATGGGGACAGTAGAGACCCAGTACTTC
TRBV4-2	few	NA	TRBJ2-7	CASSQLPGSNYEQYF	TGTGCCAGCAGCCAATTGCCGGGATCCAACTACGAGCAGTACTTC
TRBV7-9	many	TRBD2	TRBJ2-3	CALRPLAGENTDTQYF	TGTGCCCTCCGCCCATTAGCGGGGGAAAACACAGATACGCAGTATTTT
TRBV6-4	few	NA	TRBJ2-3	CASSAKGDGADTQYF	TGTGCCAGCAGTGCCAAAGGGGACGGGGCAGATACGCAGTATTTT
TRBV11-2	few	NA	TRBJ1-3	CASSAQGFNPGNTIYF	TGTGCCAGCAGCGCCCAGGGTTTTAATCCTGGAAACACCATATATTTT
TRBV5-6	NA	NA	TRBJ2-6	CASSSKSGAGANVLTF	TGTGCCAGCAGCTCCAAGTCAGGGGCTGGGGCCAACGTCCTGACTTTC
TRBV6-5	few	NA	TRBJ2-5	CASSYSNVAGATQYF	TGTGCCAGCAGTTACTCGAACGTGGCCGGTGCGACCCAGTACTTC
TRBV11-2	few	TRBD2	TRBJ2-5	CASSSLLAGRRETQYF	TGTGCCAGCAGCTCGCTACTAGCGGGTCGGCGGGAGACCCAGTACTTC
TRBV27	NA	TRBD1	TRBJ2-1	CASSLFGQESSYNEQFF	TGTGCCAGCAGTTTGTTTGGACAGGAGAGCTCCTACAATGAGCAGTTCTTC
TRBV7-9	few	NA	TRBJ2-1	CASSLSGGEVDNEQFF	TGTGCCAGCAGCTTAAGTGGGGGAGAGGTGGACAATGAGCAGTTCTTC
TRBV9	NA	NA	TRBJ1-2	CASSVVSRYGYTF	TGTGCCAGCAGCGTAGTGTCCCGATATGGCTACACCTTC
TRBV4-1	few	NA	TRBJ1-1	CASSLRAEAFF	TGCGCCAGCAGCCTCCGGGCTGAAGCTTTCTTT
TRBV19	NA	NA	TRBJ2-3	CASSLSGGRTDTQYF	TGTGCCAGTAGTCTTTCCGGGGGCCGCACAGATACGCAGTATTTT
TRBV10-3	NA	NA	TRBJ2-7	CAISPPDRGQLAGAEIPTEQYF	TGTGCCATCAGTCCACCGGACAGGGGGCAGCTAGCGGGAGCAGAAATCCCTACGGAGCAGTACTTC
TRBV24-1	few	NA	TRBJ1-5	CATSANSAVPQPQHF	TGTGCCACCAGTGCTAATTCAGCCGTTCCTCAGCCCCAGCATTTT
TRBV20-1	many	NA	TRBJ1-2	CSALDIWAYGYTF	TGCAGTGCCCTAGACATATGGGCCTATGGCTACACCTTC
TRBV29-1	NA	NA	TRBJ2-7	CSVEQAPGEQYF	TGCAGCGTTGAGCAGGCGCCGGGGGAGCAGTACTTC
TRBV19	few	NA	TRBJ2-2	CASSQNLGLDLTGELFF	TGTGCCAGTAGCCAAAACTTGGGTTTAGACCTTACCGGGGAGCTGTTTTTT
TRBV5-1	NA	NA	TRBJ2-5	CASSLPYQETQYF	TGCGCCAGCAGCCTGCCATACCAAGAGACCCAGTACTTC
TRBV30	few	NA	TRBJ1-1	CAWRDSMNTEAFF	TGTGCCTGGAGGGACAGTATGAACACTGAAGCTTTCTTT
TRBV11-2	NA	NA	TRBJ1-1	CASSLGQQGWYTEAFF	TGTGCCAGCAGCTTAGGCCAACAGGGTTGGTATACTGAAGCTTTCTTT
TRBV9	few	TRBD2	TRBJ2-1	CASSAVGRGARVNEQFF	TGTGCCAGCAGCGCCGTTGGGCGGGGGGCCCGAGTGAATGAGCAGTTCTTC
TRBV7-6	few	TRBD1	TRBJ1-6	CASSRRDSEYNSPLHF	TGTGCCAGCAGCCGCCGGGACAGCGAATATAATTCACCCCTCCACTTT
TRBV7-9	NA	NA	TRBJ1-1	CASSLFVGVEAFF	TGTGCCAGCAGCTTATTCGTCGGAGTTGAAGCTTTCTTT
TRBV7-9	NA	TRBD2	TRBJ2-4	CASSFVVSGGGIQYF	TGTGCCAGCAGCTTCGTGGTTAGCGGGGGAGGCATTCAGTACTTC
TRBV2	few	NA	TRBJ2-2	CASSAQLTGELFF	TGTGCCAGCAGTGCCCAACTTACCGGGGAGCTGTTTTTT
TRBV7-2	few	NA	TRBJ2-5	CALQGRGPEETQYF	TGTGCCCTCCAGGGGAGGGGGCCTGAGGAGACCCAGTACTTC
TRBV29-1	NA	NA	TRBJ2-6	CSVADSGANVLTF	TGCAGCGTTGCAGACTCTGGGGCCAACGTCCTGACTTTC
TRBV4-1	NA	NA	TRBJ2-3	CASSQEPRVFSDTQYF	TGCGCCAGCAGCCAAGAACCCAGGGTATTTTCAGATACGCAGTATTTT
TRBV10-3	NA	NA	TRBJ2-3	CAIDMTGTDTQYF	TGTGCCATCGATATGACAGGTACAGATACGCAGTATTTT
TRBV20-1	NA	TRBD2	TRBJ2-1	CSARDLSSGGNEQFF	TGCAGTGCTAGAGATCTGAGTAGCGGGGGCAATGAGCAGTTCTTC
TRBV4-2	few	NA	TRBJ2-5	CASSEEGGQETQYF	TGTGCCAGCAGCGAGGAAGGGGGGCAAGAGACCCAGTACTTC
TRBV5-4	NA	TRBD2	TRBJ2-1	CASSPLPGETSINEQFF	TGTGCCAGCAGCCCCCTACCTGGGGAGACTAGCATCAATGAGCAGTTCTTC
TRBV12-3/TRBV12-4	NA	NA	TRBJ1-4	CASSLRVRGVEEKLFF	TGTGCCAGCAGTTTACGAGTGAGGGGGGTCGAGGAAAAACTGTTTTTT